Listed here are 25 T cell receptor beta chains from one sample, sequenced in a study of regulatory T cells in long-lasting Graves disease. Stated time point: newly diagnosed GD, antithyroid drugs for less than 3 months. PBMCs were the source of the RNA used for TCR sequencing. HTBI primers from iRepertoire and Arm-PCR of CDR3 regions yielded the TCR beta libraries. Using its own MiXCR run on the multiplex PCR reads, TCRdb lists one record per CDR3 protein. This table holds under 450,000 distinct CDR3 sequences, about 16% found once. This sample was shared with a second study, whose subject was T cells in Graves' hyperthyroidism and ophthalmopathy.

The source was peripheral blood mononuclear cells (PBMCs), collected at new diagnosis, from a patient treated with antithyroid drugs. The receptor set was obtained from a woman between 18 and 29 years old with Graves disease.

This clonotype came up many times. The chain joins TRBV5-8 to TRBJ2-7; D is unresolved. Trimming pared 9 bases from V and 6 bases from J, leaving 31 bases between. CDR3 length: 17 residues. The germline V gene encodes CDR1 SGHTS and CDR2 YDEGEE. DNA of the CDR3: TGTGCCACCGGTTTTTTTCGTGGACCCGATGTACACCTCGAGCAGTACTTC. Encoded protein: CATGFFRGPDVHLEQYF.

This clonotype was seen many times. The chain combines TRBV11-2 with TRBJ1-5; possible D gene TRBD1, 5 bases. Trimming cost V 4 bases and J 3 bases, with 19 bases left between them. This CDR3 comprises 17 residues. Per germline, CDR1 SGHAT and CDR2 FQNNGV. CDR3 in amino acids: CASSSFGFGGYNQPQHF. The CDR3 DNA reads TGTGCCAGCAGCTCGTTCGGTTTCGGGGGATACAATCAGCCCCAGCATTTT.

This clonotype has a count of ten or more. The chain joins TRBV7-9 to TRBJ1-1; D not resolved. The CDR3 loop spans 14 amino acids. CDR1 and CDR2 (germline): SEHNR, FQNEAQ (reference sequence). V was pared by 1 base and J by 6 bases, with 12 bases between. The DNA of the CDR3 is TGTGCCAGCAGCTTAGAGAGTGGGGTGGCTGAAGCTTTCTTT. Protein sequence: CASSLESGVAEAFF.

This clonotype was found many times. This chain joins TRBV4-1 and TRBJ2-2; D is possibly TRBD2 (6 bases). CDR3 size: 15 residues. Germline V CDR1 and CDR2: MGHRA, YSYEKL. The V and J ends lost 0 bases and 6 bases respectively, with 11 bases between them. The CDR3 bases are TGCGCCAGCAGCCAAGATAATCCGGGGGCCGGGGAGCTGTTTTTT. Translating gives CASSQDNPGAGELFF.

There are many counts of this clonotype. The chain recombines TRBV12-3 or TRBV12-4 with TRBJ2-7; D is perhaps TRBD2 (6 bases). Trimming removed 3 bases at V and 1 base at J, with 10 bases between. The CDR3 sequence is 14 residues long. CDR3: CASSFGGASYEQYF. CDR3 sequence (DNA): TGTGCCAGCAGTTTTGGAGGGGCATCCTACGAGCAGTACTTC.

Ten or more counts support this clonotype. The rearrangement uses TRBV7-3 and TRBJ1-1, with D uncertain. The CDR3 is made up of 14 amino acids. Germline-derived CDR1 and CDR2 are SGHTA and FQGTGA. Deletions cut 2 bases from V and 8 bases from J, with 15 bases between. The CDR3 nucleotides are TGTGCCAGCAGCTTATCCCGCAACAGCGGGGAAGCTTTCTTT. Its translation is CASSLSRNSGEAFF.

This clonotype has at least ten counts. The rearrangement joins TRBV5-1 to TRBJ2-5; D remains unclear. V dropped 4 bases and J dropped 1 base, with 14 bases sitting between them. This CDR3 contains 15 residues. Germline V CDR1 and CDR2: SGHRS, YFSETQ. CDR3 bases: TGCGCCAGCAGCGTAAGCCACCAGGTCCAAGAGACCCAGTACTTC. Its protein is CASSVSHQVQETQYF.

This clonotype was counted only a few times. A read error is possible here, since a much larger clone lies one base away. V and J are TRBV13 and TRBJ2-1, with D perhaps TRBD1 (5 bases). The CDR3 spans 12 residues. Germline V gene data show CDR1 as PRHDT and CDR2 as FYEKMQ (reference sequence). V was trimmed by 5 bases and J by 9 bases, leaving 11 bases between them. CDR3 amino acids: CASSRARGEQFF. The CDR3 DNA reads TGTGCCAGCAGCCGTGCTAGGGGTGAGCAGTTCTTC.

This clonotype was picked up many times. This rearrangement joins TRBV5-4 to TRBJ1-1, with a tentative D call TRBD1 (6 bases). Trimming shortened V by 3 bases and J by 6 bases, and 12 bases separated the two germline ends. Germline CDR1 and CDR2: SGHNT and YYREEE (reference sequence). This CDR3 spans 13 amino acids. CDR3 nucleotide sequence: TGTGCCAGCAGCTCACAGGGTTACGCTGAAGCTTTCTTT. Its translation is CASSSQGYAEAFF.

The chain joins TRBV20-1 to TRBJ2-2; the match to TRBD2 covers 7 bases. The J segment lost 5 bases and the V segment lost 6 bases, leaving 9 bases of the junction unmatched. The germline gives CDR1 DFQATT, CDR2 SNEGSKA (reference sequence). This CDR3 comprises 14 residues. The DNA for the CDR3 is TGCAGTGCCCGTGCGACTAGCTTGACCGGGGAGCTGTTTTTT. Amino acid sequence: CSARATSLTGELFF.

This chain uses TRBV4-2 with TRBJ2-6; 7 bases line up with TRBD1. Germline assignment: CDR1 LGHNA and CDR2 YNFKEQ. CDR3 length equals 17 residues. V was clipped by 0 bases and J by 2 bases; unmatched bases: 4. CDR3 amino acids: CASSQDLRGPGANVLTF. The CDR3, as DNA: TGTGCCAGCAGCCAAGATCTTAGGGGGCCTGGGGCCAACGTCCTGACTTTC.

Many counts were recorded for this clonotype. The CDR3 is CASSTGNNQPQHF. The CDR3 nucleotides read TGTGCCAGCAGTACAGGGAATAATCAGCCCCAGCATTTT. The chain recombines TRBV6-1 with TRBJ1-5; perhaps TRBD1 as D (6 bases). This CDR3 region has 13 residues. The ends were cut back, 5 bases at V and 4 bases at J, with 9 bases in the middle. Germline V gene sequence: CDR1 MNHNS, CDR2 SASEGT.

Turning to this clonotype: This could be a read error, since a much larger clone is one nucleotide away. This chain connects TRBV3-1 to TRBJ2-3, with 12 nucleotides matching TRBD2. The V and J ends lost 4 bases and 6 bases, in that order; junction bases with no gene match: 11. The CDR3 loop spans 17 amino acids. Germline-derived CDR1 and CDR2 are LGHDT and YNNKEL (reference sequence). The CDR3 region is CASSREPRLAGGDTQYF. The CDR3 nucleotides are TGTGCCAGCAGCCGAGAACCCCGGCTAGCGGGAGGGGATACGCAGTATTTT.

This clonotype has at least ten counts. This chain connects TRBV4-1 to TRBJ1-5; D gene unclear. V was cut by 0 bases and J by 4 bases, with 16 bases left in between. This CDR3 region has 17 residues. CDR1 and CDR2 (germline): MGHRA, YSYEKL. CDR3 sequence reads: CASSQDPEGLLNQPQHF. The CDR3 DNA reads TGCGCCAGCAGCCAAGATCCGGAGGGCCTCCTAAATCAGCCCCAGCATTTT.

At least ten counts were recorded for this clonotype. The chain uses TRBV15 and TRBJ2-3; TRBD1 agrees at 8 bases. The CDR3 is 15 amino acids. The V segment lost 0 bases and the J segment 1 base; nucleotides outside the gene matches: 0. CDR1 LNHNV and CDR2 YYDKDF come from the germline V gene (reference sequence). Written as DNA, the CDR3 is TGTGCCACCAGCAGAGAGACAGGGGGCACAGATACGCAGTATTTT. Protein product: CATSRETGGTDTQYF.

This clonotype was observed a few times. This chain uses TRBV11-2 with TRBJ1-6; TRBD1 is a possible D gene (5 bases). Germline V lookup: CDR1 SGHAT, CDR2 FQNNGV. Trimming cost V 5 bases and J 7 bases, with 15 bases left between them. This CDR3 is 15 amino acids long. The CDR3, as DNA: TGTGCCAGCAGCCCATTCGACAGCCAGAATTCACCCCTCCACTTT. Amino acids: CASSPFDSQNSPLHF.

This clonotype was observed at least ten times. The CDR3 sequence: CSARDELAGVETQYF. DNA for the CDR3: TGCAGTGCTAGAGATGAACTAGCGGGAGTTGAGACCCAGTACTTC. The V and J genes are TRBV20-1 and TRBJ2-5, with 11 bases identical to TRBD2. Losses at the gene ends were 0 bases for V and 5 bases for J; bases not matched to a gene: 5. The CDR3 length is 15 residues. Germline values: CDR1 DFQATT, CDR2 SNEGSKA (reference sequence).

The chain carries TRBV6-1 and TRBJ2-5; 8 bases match TRBD2. TRBJ2-1 explains the end of the DNA better; the J call may be wrong. There are 14 residues in the CDR3. Germline V gives CDR1 MNHNS, CDR2 SASEGT. The CDR3 coding sequence is TGTGCCAGCAGTAACATAGCGGGAACCAATGAGCAGTTCTTC. Translated: CASSNIAGTNEQFF.

This clonotype was found a few times. J is TRBJ2-2 and V is TRBV6-1, with 9 bases matching TRBD2. The junction had 7 bases not matched to a gene; V was cut back by 2 bases and J by 0 bases. This CDR3 is 18 amino acids long. Germline V gene data show CDR1 as MNHNS and CDR2 as SASEGT. The CDR3 here is CASSEPVGGGANTGELFF. CDR3 nucleotide sequence: TGTGCCAGCAGTGAACCAGTGGGCGGGGGGGCGAACACCGGGGAGCTGTTTTTT.

This clonotype was observed a handful of times. This chain links TRBV28 with TRBJ2-5; D is perhaps TRBD2 (6 bases). Germline V gene lookup returns CDR1 MDHEN and CDR2 SYDVKM. The V end lost 4 bases, the J end lost 5 bases, and 32 bases lay between the germline ends. The CDR3 contains 20 residues. The CDR3 here is CASSSEGGSGDTTPRETQYF. In nucleotides, the CDR3 is TGTGCCAGCAGTTCTGAAGGCGGTAGCGGAGACACTACCCCCCGTGAGACCCAGTACTTC.

This clonotype was seen ten or more times. The chain joins TRBV2 to TRBJ1-1; maybe TRBD1 (5 bases). Germline V CDR1 and CDR2: SNHLY, FYNNEI. V was trimmed by 7 bases and J by 2 bases, leaving 14 bases between them. CDR3 size: 14 residues. CDR3 protein: CASIREGINTEAFF. Written as DNA, the CDR3 is TGTGCCAGCATCAGGGAGGGTATTAACACTGAAGCTTTCTTT.

This clonotype appeared many times. V usage is TRBV15 and J usage is TRBJ2-5; D is perhaps TRBD1 or TRBD2 (5 bases each). Germline V gene lookup returns CDR1 LNHNV and CDR2 YYDKDF (reference sequence). This CDR3 is built from 12 residues. Trimming cost V 1 base and J 5 bases, with 5 bases left between them. The CDR3 nucleotides are TGTGCCACCAGCAGAGGGGACGAGACCCAGTACTTC. Translation: CATSRGDETQYF.

This clonotype was detected many times. The genes are TRBV20-1 and TRBJ1-2; D gene unclear. This CDR3 has 14 residues. The germline V gene encodes CDR1 DFQATT and CDR2 SNEGSKA (reference sequence). The V and J ends lost 3 bases and 7 bases respectively, with 18 bases between them. DNA for the CDR3: TGCAGTGCTAGGGTGTTTGAGGGCCCTCCTGGCTACACCTTC. Its translation: CSARVFEGPPGYTF.

This clonotype was seen at least ten times. One end of the junction varies from germline; a read error may be responsible. The chain combines TRBV5-1 with TRBJ2-1; D gene unclear. Germline V CDR1 and CDR2: SGHRS, YFSETQ. There are 12 residues in the CDR3. Written as DNA, the CDR3 is TGTGCCAGCAGTTGGGCTTACAATGAGCAGTTCTTC. This gives the protein CASSWAYNEQFF.

In this sample, this clonotype turned up many times. The V gene is TRBV10-3, the J gene TRBJ2-1; the D gene could be TRBD1 or TRBD2 (5 bases each). Trimming shortened V by 3 bases and J by 8 bases, and 17 bases separated the two germline ends. Per the germline V gene, CDR1 is ENHRY and CDR2 is SYGVKD. This CDR3 spans 15 amino acids. CDR3 sequence reads: CAISEDRASGDEQFF. CDR3 nucleotides: TGTGCCATCAGTGAAGACAGAGCTTCCGGGGATGAGCAGTTCTTC.